Listed below are T cell receptor beta chains from one sample, sequenced in a study of human T cells and chemical hapten exposure. TCRdb reprocessed the RACE reads with MiXCR, giving one entry per CDR3 protein. The top ten clones hold 2.5% to 3% of a sample with some 360,000 distinct CDR3 sequences, less than 6.5% of them seen once. The sample here was whole blood, taken in connection with sensitization to the hapten diphenylcyclopropenone (DPC). These receptors all come from a woman aged 50 to 60 with alopecia areata. Some clones in this sample may be carry-over from other donors' samples. Each CDR3 is given with its conserved first and last residue. Fields, in order: J gene, clone size, D gene, V gene, CDR3 DNA, CDR3 protein. The D gene is left open where the match is weak. Clone size, where shown, is once, few, many, or a class for clones that have expanded.

j_call: TRBJ2-4
clone_size: many
d_call: .
v_call: TRBV5-6
cdr3_nt: TGTGCCAGCAGCTTTCGTAGAGGGCTAGTCAAAAACATTCAGTACTTC
cdr3_aa: CASSFRRGLVKNIQYF

j_call: TRBJ1-1
clone_size: many
d_call: .
v_call: TRBV27
cdr3_nt: TGTGCCAGCAGTTTTTTGGGGGAAGCTTTCTTT
cdr3_aa: CASSFLGEAFF

j_call: TRBJ2-3
clone_size: many
d_call: .
v_call: TRBV5-1
cdr3_nt: TGCGCCAGCAGCTTGGGAGGTTGGGGAGATACGCAGTATTTT
cdr3_aa: CASSLGGWGDTQYF

j_call: TRBJ2-5
clone_size: many
d_call: .
v_call: TRBV15
cdr3_nt: TGTGCCACCAGCTCCTCGGTTGAGGAGACCCAGTACTTC
cdr3_aa: CATSSSVEETQYF

j_call: TRBJ2-3
clone_size: many
d_call: TRBD2
v_call: TRBV7-8
cdr3_nt: TGTGCCAGCAGCCGCGCGCTAGCGGTCTTTAGCACAGATACGCAGTATTTT
cdr3_aa: CASSRALAVFSTDTQYF

j_call: TRBJ1-5
clone_size: .
d_call: .
v_call: TRBV28
cdr3_nt: TGTGCCAGCAACCTGGGGAGCTTAAACAATCAGCCCCAGCATTTT
cdr3_aa: CASNLGSLNNQPQHF

j_call: TRBJ1-5
clone_size: few
d_call: .
v_call: TRBV12-3/TRBV12-4
cdr3_nt: TGTGCCAGCAACTTTCAGGCAGGCCCGGGCAATCAGCCCCAGCATTTT
cdr3_aa: CASNFQAGPGNQPQHF

j_call: TRBJ2-7
clone_size: .
d_call: TRBD1
v_call: TRBV4-1
cdr3_nt: TGCGCCAGCAGCCTGAAGACAGGGAACTACGAGCAGTACTTC
cdr3_aa: CASSLKTGNYEQYF

j_call: TRBJ2-7
clone_size: few
d_call: .
v_call: TRBV2
cdr3_nt: TGTGCCAGCAGTGAAGCAAGGGCCGGCGAGCAGTACTTC
cdr3_aa: CASSEARAGEQYF

j_call: TRBJ1-1
clone_size: many
d_call: .
v_call: TRBV7-9
cdr3_nt: TGTGCCAGCAGCTTCGATGGGGGGGCGAACTCTGAAGCTTTCTTT
cdr3_aa: CASSFDGGANSEAFF

j_call: TRBJ2-5
clone_size: many
d_call: .
v_call: TRBV3-1
cdr3_nt: TGTGCCAGCAGCCACCGTCAGTCCCAGGGGTGGCAAGAGACCCAGTACTTC
cdr3_aa: CASSHRQSQGWQETQYF

j_call: TRBJ1-6
clone_size: many
d_call: TRBD1
v_call: TRBV9
cdr3_nt: TGTGCCAGCAGCGTAGAGCGGGACAGACGTTCACCCCTCCACTTT
cdr3_aa: CASSVERDRRSPLHF

j_call: TRBJ2-6
clone_size: many
d_call: .
v_call: TRBV2
cdr3_nt: TGTGCCAGCAGTTCAGGGGCTGGGGCCAACGTCCTGACTTTC
cdr3_aa: CASSSGAGANVLTF

j_call: TRBJ2-7
clone_size: .
d_call: TRBD2
v_call: TRBV25-1
cdr3_nt: TGTGCCAGCTCGGCGGGGGGTCTTTACGAGCAGTACTTC
cdr3_aa: CASSAGGLYEQYF

j_call: TRBJ1-1
clone_size: many
d_call: .
v_call: TRBV12-3/TRBV12-4
cdr3_nt: TGTGCCAGCAGTCGGCCCCTACCGAACACTGAAGCTTTCTTT
cdr3_aa: CASSRPLPNTEAFF

j_call: TRBJ2-3
clone_size: many
d_call: .
v_call: TRBV20-1
cdr3_nt: TGCAGTGCTAGAGCAGAGACAGATACGCAGTATTTT
cdr3_aa: CSARAETDTQYF

j_call: TRBJ2-5
clone_size: few
d_call: TRBD2
v_call: TRBV9
cdr3_nt: TGTGCCAGCAGCTTCCAAGCGGGAGTCGGGGAGACCCAGTACTTC
cdr3_aa: CASSFQAGVGETQYF

j_call: TRBJ2-2
clone_size: many
d_call: .
v_call: TRBV29-1
cdr3_nt: TGCAGCGTTAGGGTCGTGCCCGGGGAGCTGTTTTTT
cdr3_aa: CSVRVVPGELFF

j_call: TRBJ2-7
clone_size: .
d_call: .
v_call: TRBV7-2
cdr3_nt: TGTGCCAGCAGCTTAGATCGGGGTAGGGAGCAGTACTTC
cdr3_aa: CASSLDRGREQYF

j_call: TRBJ2-7
clone_size: few
d_call: TRBD1
v_call: TRBV28
cdr3_nt: TGTGCCAGCTTAACCCGGGACAGGGGATTTGACGAGCAGTACTTC
cdr3_aa: CASLTRDRGFDEQYF

j_call: TRBJ1-5
clone_size: few
d_call: .
v_call: TRBV6-5
cdr3_nt: TGTGCCAGCAGCCGAAACAGGGTTGGCAATCAGCCCCAGCATTTT
cdr3_aa: CASSRNRVGNQPQHF

j_call: TRBJ1-2
clone_size: few
d_call: .
v_call: TRBV7-9
cdr3_nt: TGTGCCACCCTCCCGAGCTACTCTGACTATGGCTACACCTTC
cdr3_aa: CATLPSYSDYGYTF

j_call: TRBJ2-1
clone_size: .
d_call: .
v_call: TRBV7-8
cdr3_nt: TGTGCCAGCAGCTTTTTCCCGGTGGCTTACAATGAGCAGTTCTTC
cdr3_aa: CASSFFPVAYNEQFF

j_call: TRBJ1-3
clone_size: few
d_call: .
v_call: TRBV7-9
cdr3_nt: TGTGCCAGCAGCCCTGAACTCGTCAGATCCTCTGGAAACACCATATATTTT
cdr3_aa: CASSPELVRSSGNTIYF

j_call: TRBJ2-5
clone_size: many
d_call: .
v_call: TRBV7-2
cdr3_nt: TGTGCCAGCAGCTTAACTGGGACCCAGTACTTC
cdr3_aa: CASSLTGTQYF

j_call: TRBJ2-3
clone_size: few
d_call: .
v_call: TRBV18
cdr3_nt: TGTGCCAGCTCACCACGCGGCGGGCCTACAGATACGCAGTATTTT
cdr3_aa: CASSPRGGPTDTQYF

j_call: TRBJ2-3
clone_size: many
d_call: TRBD2
v_call: TRBV3-1
cdr3_nt: TGTGCCAGCAGCCACAAGGGGCTAGCGGGGGACACAGATACGCAGTATTTT
cdr3_aa: CASSHKGLAGDTDTQYF